A single sample gave rise to the 30 T cell receptor beta chains below, sequenced in a study of memory B cells and T cells in multiple sclerosis. Profiling relied on immunoSEQ multiplex PCR, and the TCRdb table lists in-frame clones only, not all of them. The table lists approximately 32,000 clones, about 84% of them singletons, with 2.7% in the top ten. Their cognate antigens are unknown. After stimulus-free culture, autoproliferating CFSE-dim and non-proliferating CFSE-high T cells were sequenced separately. Replicate wells were pooled after less than eight days of stimulus-free culture of about 47 million CFSE-labeled PBMCs. The sequenced material came from PBMCs from blood kept in culture. The receptors were gathered from a human donor with multiple sclerosis.

This rearrangement joins TRBV5-6 to TRBJ2-1; D possibly uses TRBD1 or TRBD2 (5 bases each). This CDR3 comprises 19 residues. Between the trimmed V and J ends, which lost 1 base and 6 bases, there was a span of 26 bases. Germline V gene lookup returns CDR1 SGHDT and CDR2 YYEEEE. CDR3 in DNA: TGTGCCAGCAGCTTGCCTTTCCCCGCGAGGGGCCTTATGGGCAATGAGCAGTTCTTC. It translates to CASSLPFPARGLMGNEQFF.

This clone showed up just a few times. The gene calls are TRBV9 and TRBJ2-3, with unresolved D. This CDR3 spans 15 amino acids. V lost 4 bases to trimming and J lost 0 bases, with 12 bases between them. CDR1 is SGDLS, CDR2 YYNGEE, per germline. DNA for the CDR3: TGTGCCAGCAGCCGGGTGGGAACTAGCACAGATACGCAGTATTTT. It yields the protein CASSRVGTSTDTQYF.

The table lists this clone with a few counts. The rearrangement links TRBV7-8 to TRBJ2-7; D might be TRBD1 (5 bases). From germline, CDR1 is SGHVS and CDR2 FQNEAQ. The CDR3 is 13 residues long. The V end was cut by 2 bases, the J end by 3 bases, with 8 bases between. CDR3 residues: CASSLSQGYEQYF. The CDR3 DNA follows: TGTGCCAGCAGCTTATCCCAGGGCTACGAGCAGTACTTC. Variable domain in full (rest from reference TRBV7-8 and TRBJ2-7): GAGVSQSPRYKVAKRGQDVALRCDPISGHVSLFWYQQALGQGPEFLTYFQNEAQLDKSGLPSDRFFAERPEGSVSTLKIQRTQQEDSAVYLCASSLSQGYEQYFGPGTRLTVT.

The J gene is TRBJ2-7, the V gene TRBV5-6; no clear D. Germline loops: CDR1 SGHDT, CDR2 YYEEEE. Trimming stripped 2 bases from V and 3 bases from J, with 3 bases between. The CDR3 runs to 11 residues. The CDR3 DNA reads as TGTGCCAGCAGCTTCCGCTACGAGCAGTACTTC. This sequence encodes CASSFRYEQYF.

This clone was picked up a small number of times. This specimen includes other DNA sequences encoding the same CDR3. This CDR3 is CASSPLTGNTEAFF. The CDR3, as DNA: TGTGCCAGCTCACCACTGACAGGGAACACTGAAGCTTTCTTT. The V and J genes are TRBV18 and TRBJ1-1; perhaps TRBD1 as D (6 bases). The CDR3 has 14 amino acids. Germline V CDR1 and CDR2: KGHSH, LQKENI. Trimming cost V 1 base and J 1 base, with 7 bases left between them.

The CDR3 DNA follows: TGTGCCAGCAGCCGACAACTAGCGACCACCGGGGAGCTGTTTTTT. The encoded protein is CASSRQLATTGELFF. The rearrangement links TRBV14 to TRBJ2-2; TRBD2 aligns across 7 bases. Germline V gene sequence: CDR1 SGHDN, CDR2 FVKESK. The ends lost 4 bases at V and 4 bases at J; junction bases unmatched: 6. The CDR3 covers 15 residues.

This clone was seen a few times. This chain joins TRBV10-3 and TRBJ1-4; no firm D call. With 4 bases removed from V and 6 bases from J, the gap between germline ends came to 6 bases. This CDR3 is built from 12 residues. CDR1 and CDR2 (germline): ENHRY, SYGVKD. The CDR3 loop is CAISVGDEKLFF. For the CDR3, the DNA is TGTGCCATCAGTGTGGGAGATGAAAAACTGTTTTTT.

The V call is TRBV27, the J call TRBJ1-2; 11 bases align to TRBD1. The length of the CDR3 is 16 residues. After removal of 4 bases from V and 1 base from J, the junction contained 5 bases not matched to a gene. CDR1 MNHEY and CDR2 SMNVEV come from the germline V gene (reference sequence). CDR3 bases: TGTGCCAGCAGTTCCATAGGGACAGGGGGTAACTATGGCTACACCTTC. Translated: CASSSIGTGGNYGYTF.

The chain employs TRBV28 and TRBJ2-3; D is ambiguous. Germline V gene sequence: CDR1 MDHEN, CDR2 SYDVKM. Trimming stripped 2 bases from V and 8 bases from J, with 14 bases between. The CDR3 covers 14 residues. CDR3 region: CASSLPTVQSTQYF. In nucleotides, the CDR3 is TGTGCCAGCAGTTTACCGACTGTTCAGAGTACGCAGTATTTT.

This clone was detected once. This sequence joins TRBV6-5 and TRBJ1-4; a weak D match, TRBD1 (5 bases). V was cut by 5 bases and J by 7 bases, with 14 bases left in between. Germline-derived CDR1 and CDR2 are MNHEY and SVGAGI. The CDR3 contains 14 residues. Written as DNA, the CDR3 is TGTGCCAGCAGTGCCAGGGACCCGGTTGAAAAACTGTTTTTT. Amino acids: CASSARDPVEKLFF.

The rearrangement joins TRBV2 to TRBJ2-6; the D is unclear. Trimming took off 7 bases at V and 0 bases at J, with 7 bases between the two ends. Germline CDR1 reads SNHLY; CDR2 reads FYNNEI. The CDR3 covers 14 residues. CDR3 in amino acids: CASKLSSGANVLTF. For the CDR3, the DNA is TGTGCCAGCAAATTGAGCTCTGGGGCCAACGTCCTGACTTTC.

CDR3 DNA sequence: TGCGCCAGCAGCAAGGACAGGGTGGACGAGCAGTACTTC. It translates to CASSKDRVDEQYF. The chain links TRBV5-1 to TRBJ2-7, with 8 bases aligning to TRBD1. CDR3 length: 13 amino acids. Germline assignment: CDR1 SGHRS and CDR2 YFSETQ. Losses at the gene ends were 4 bases for V and 5 bases for J; bases not matched to a gene: 5.

The chain combines TRBV9 with TRBJ1-1, with 8 bases identical to TRBD1. This CDR3 region has 20 residues. Germline V gives CDR1 SGDLS, CDR2 YYNGEE. V was clipped by 0 bases and J by 0 bases; unmatched bases: 16. This chain's CDR3 is CASSVAPTDRVMGMNTEAFF. DNA of the CDR3: TGTGCCAGCAGCGTAGCCCCCACGGACAGGGTGATGGGGATGAACACTGAAGCTTTCTTT. Based on the CDR3 plus reference TRBV9 and TRBJ1-1, the full variable domain is DSGVTQTPKHLITATGQRVTLRCSPRSGDLSVYWYQQSLDQGLQFLIQYYNGEERAKGNILERFSAQQFPDLHSELNLSSLELGDSALYFCASSVAPTDRVMGMNTEAFFGQGTRLTVV.

The chain combines TRBV6-5 with TRBJ2-1; possible D gene TRBD1, 6 bases. Trimming cost V 7 bases and J 5 bases, with 15 bases left between them. Germline CDR1 reads MNHEY; CDR2 reads SVGAGI. The CDR3 is 14 amino acids. DNA of the CDR3: TGTGCCAGCAACAAAGACGGGACAAACAATGAGCAGTTCTTC. Translated: CASNKDGTNNEQFF.

V usage is TRBV5-1 and J usage is TRBJ2-6; D is unclear. Trimming removed 4 bases from V and 7 bases from J, with 6 bases in between. Germline CDR1 reads SGHRS; CDR2 reads YFSETQ. The CDR3 runs 12 residues. CDR3 sequence reads: CASSPVANVLTF. CDR3 nucleotide sequence: TGCGCCAGCAGCCCAGTAGCCAACGTCCTGACTTTC.

V gene TRBV27 combines with J gene TRBJ1-5; D gene ambiguous. The germline gives CDR1 MNHEY, CDR2 SMNVEV (reference sequence). The CDR3 spans 17 residues. V lost 4 bases, J lost 1 base, and 17 bases lay in between. CDR3 loop: CASSWKRESRSNQPQHF. CDR3 DNA: TGTGCCAGCAGTTGGAAAAGGGAGAGTAGAAGCAATCAGCCCCAGCATTTT.

The V call is TRBV7-2, the J call TRBJ1-2; possibly TRBD1 for D (6 bases). V lost 5 bases to trimming and J lost 4 bases, with 20 bases between them. The CDR3 runs 16 residues. Germline lookup yields CDR1 SGHTA and CDR2 FQGNSA. The DNA for the CDR3 is TGTGCCAGCAGCGCCCAGGTCGACAGGACCCTCTATGGCTACACCTTC. Protein product: CASSAQVDRTLYGYTF.

V gene TRBV28 combines with J gene TRBJ2-7; D is uncertain. The V end was cut by 3 bases, the J end by 6 bases, with 9 bases between. The CDR3 contains 12 residues. Germline values: CDR1 MDHEN, CDR2 SYDVKM. DNA for the CDR3: TGTGCCAGCAGTTTGGGCCCCCTCGAGCAGTACTTC. Translation: CASSLGPLEQYF.

Notes on this clone: This sample includes further DNA sequences coding for the same CDR3. The rearrangement uses TRBV9 and TRBJ2-1; no firm D call. Germline V lookup: CDR1 SGDLS, CDR2 YYNGEE. V lost 0 bases and J 7 bases, leaving 8 bases between the germline ends. The CDR3 extends over 13 amino acids. The CDR3 nucleotides are TGTGCCAGCAGCGTAGGACTGGTTAATGAGCAGTTCTTC. Its protein product is CASSVGLVNEQFF.

V usage is TRBV5-1 and J usage is TRBJ2-3; 9 nucleotides agree with TRBD2. From germline, CDR1 is SGHRS and CDR2 YFSETQ. The CDR3 covers 16 residues. Trimming at V came to 3 bases and at J to 1 base, leaving 6 bases not matched to a gene. In DNA form, the CDR3 reads TGCGCCAGCAGCTGGGTAGCGGGGGCCCGCACAGATACGCAGTATTTT. Protein sequence: CASSWVAGARTDTQYF.

The chain carries TRBV25-1 and TRBJ2-2, with D possibly being TRBD2 (5 bases). The CDR3 contains 14 residues. Between the trimmed V and J ends, which lost 5 bases and 0 bases, there was a span of 7 bases. From germline, CDR1 is MGHDK and CDR2 SYGVNS. The CDR3 spells CASSKLANTGELFF. The CDR3 DNA is TGTGCCAGCAGTAAACTAGCGAACACCGGGGAGCTGTTTTTT. The variable domain in full, completed from reference TRBV25-1 and TRBJ2-2, reads EADIYQTPRYLVIGTGKKITLECSQTMGHDKMYWYQQDPGMELHLIHYSYGVNSTEKGDLSSESTVSRIRTEHFPLTLESARPSHTSQYLCASSKLANTGELFFGEGSRLTVL.

Notes on this clone: Germline is not matched at one junction end, which may reflect a read error. The gene calls are TRBV7-9 and TRBJ2-1; 8 nucleotides agree with TRBD2. Germline loops: CDR1 SEHNR, CDR2 FQNEAQ (reference sequence). The CDR3 sequence is 17 residues long. CDR3 residues: CASSLGRGGTRDNGQFF. CDR3 DNA sequence: TGTGCCAGCAGCTTAGGTCGTGGGGGGACTAGAGACAATGGGCAGTTCTTC.

This chain links TRBV28 with TRBJ2-1, with 8 bases matching TRBD2. The J segment lost 8 bases and the V segment lost 4 bases, leaving 13 bases of the junction unmatched. Germline V lookup: CDR1 MDHEN, CDR2 SYDVKM. The CDR3 runs 16 residues. Here the CDR3 DNA reads TGTGCCAGCAGTTCCCCCCAGCGGGAGAGTATAGATGAGCAGTTCTTC. This gives the protein CASSSPQRESIDEQFF.

This clone showed up just a few times. V and J are TRBV19 and TRBJ2-1; 8 nucleotides line up with TRBD2. The CDR3 is 15 residues long. Trimming removed 5 bases from V and 4 bases from J; junction bases left unmatched: 7. From germline, CDR1 is LNHDA and CDR2 SQIVND (reference sequence). CDR3 nucleotide sequence: TGTGCCAGTAGTGTTGAGCGGGGGACTTACAATGAGCAGTTCTTC. This gives the protein CASSVERGTYNEQFF.

This chain links TRBV7-9 with TRBJ2-7, with D unclear. Trimming shortened V by 1 base and J by 7 bases, and 5 bases separated the two germline ends. This CDR3 contains 11 residues. Germline V gene data show CDR1 as SEHNR and CDR2 as FQNEAQ (reference sequence). CDR3 DNA sequence: TGTGCCAGCAGCTTAGGCTTGGAGCAGTACTTC. As protein: CASSLGLEQYF.

This rearrangement joins TRBV29-1 to TRBJ2-3, with TRBD1 matching 8 bases. Unmatched junction bases numbered 6, after V lost 6 bases and J lost 4 bases. CDR3 length equals 13 residues. Germline lookup yields CDR1 SQVTM and CDR2 ANQGSEA. CDR3 in amino acids: CSVVGQGPDTQYF. In DNA, the CDR3 is TGCAGCGTCGTAGGACAGGGACCAGATACGCAGTATTTT.

This sequence joins TRBV2 and TRBJ2-3; D gene ambiguous. Trimming shortened V by 2 bases and J by 3 bases, and 9 bases separated the two germline ends. The length of the CDR3 is 14 residues. Germline values: CDR1 SNHLY, CDR2 FYNNEI. DNA of the CDR3: TGTGCCAGCAGTGAAAGCGCCTTTACAGATACGCAGTATTTT. Protein product: CASSESAFTDTQYF.

The chain has TRBV29-1 and TRBJ2-3; 10 bases align to TRBD1. V shed 4 bases and J 3 bases; nucleotides not matched to a gene: 4. Germline V gene sequence: CDR1 SQVTM, CDR2 ANQGSEA. The CDR3 is made up of 14 amino acids. The CDR3 DNA is TGCAGCGTTGCCCGGACAGGGGGTACAGATACGCAGTATTTT. Translation gives CSVARTGGTDTQYF.

This clone was found once. The chain recombines TRBV28 with TRBJ2-1; tentatively, D is TRBD2 (6 bases). Germline CDR1 and CDR2: MDHEN and SYDVKM. The CDR3 extends over 15 amino acids. Trimming stripped 4 bases from V and 7 bases from J, with 17 bases between. The CDR3 DNA follows: TGTGCCAGCAGTTCCGTAGGGACTCACAGGAATGAGCAGTTCTTC. Residues: CASSSVGTHRNEQFF.

The chain joins TRBV10-3 to TRBJ2-7; D may match TRBD1 or TRBD2 (5 bases each). Germline V lookup: CDR1 ENHRY, CDR2 SYGVKD. This CDR3 region has 13 residues. With 10 bases removed from V and 6 bases from J, the gap between germline ends came to 19 bases. DNA for the CDR3: TGTGCCACTTGGGACCAACCCCAACGCGAGCAGTACTTC. This codes for CATWDQPQREQYF.